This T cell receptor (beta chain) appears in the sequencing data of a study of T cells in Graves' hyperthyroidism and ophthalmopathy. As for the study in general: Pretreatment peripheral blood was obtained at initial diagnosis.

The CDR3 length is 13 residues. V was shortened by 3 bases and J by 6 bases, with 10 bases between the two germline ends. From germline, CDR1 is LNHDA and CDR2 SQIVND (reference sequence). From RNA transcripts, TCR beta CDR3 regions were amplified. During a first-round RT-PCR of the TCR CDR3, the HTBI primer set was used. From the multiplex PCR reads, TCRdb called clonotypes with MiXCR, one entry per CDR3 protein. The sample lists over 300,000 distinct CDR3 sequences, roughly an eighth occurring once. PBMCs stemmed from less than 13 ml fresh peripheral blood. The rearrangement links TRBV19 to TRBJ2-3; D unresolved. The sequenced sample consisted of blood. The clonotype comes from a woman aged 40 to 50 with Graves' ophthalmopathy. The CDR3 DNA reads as TGTGCCAGTAGTATGGCTCTGGGTGATACGCAGTATTTT. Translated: CASSMALGDTQYF. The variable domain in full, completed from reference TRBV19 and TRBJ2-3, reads DGGITQSPKYLFRKEGQNVTLSCEQNLNHDAMYWYRQDPGQGLRLIYYSQIVNDFQKGDIAEGYSVSREKKESFPLTVTSAQKNPTAFYLCASSMALGDTQYFGPGTRLTVL.